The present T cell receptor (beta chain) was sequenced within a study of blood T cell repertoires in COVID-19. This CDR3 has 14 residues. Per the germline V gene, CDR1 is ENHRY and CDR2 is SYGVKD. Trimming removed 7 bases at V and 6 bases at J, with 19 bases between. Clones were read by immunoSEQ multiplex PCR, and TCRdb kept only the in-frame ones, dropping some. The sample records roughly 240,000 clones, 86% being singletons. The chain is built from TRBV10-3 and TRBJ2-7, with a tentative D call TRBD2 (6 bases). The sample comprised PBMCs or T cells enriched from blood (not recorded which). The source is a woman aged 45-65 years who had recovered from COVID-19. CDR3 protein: CAINGLREDGEQYF. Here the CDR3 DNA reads TGTGCCATCAATGGACTGAGGGAGGATGGCGAGCAGTACTTC.